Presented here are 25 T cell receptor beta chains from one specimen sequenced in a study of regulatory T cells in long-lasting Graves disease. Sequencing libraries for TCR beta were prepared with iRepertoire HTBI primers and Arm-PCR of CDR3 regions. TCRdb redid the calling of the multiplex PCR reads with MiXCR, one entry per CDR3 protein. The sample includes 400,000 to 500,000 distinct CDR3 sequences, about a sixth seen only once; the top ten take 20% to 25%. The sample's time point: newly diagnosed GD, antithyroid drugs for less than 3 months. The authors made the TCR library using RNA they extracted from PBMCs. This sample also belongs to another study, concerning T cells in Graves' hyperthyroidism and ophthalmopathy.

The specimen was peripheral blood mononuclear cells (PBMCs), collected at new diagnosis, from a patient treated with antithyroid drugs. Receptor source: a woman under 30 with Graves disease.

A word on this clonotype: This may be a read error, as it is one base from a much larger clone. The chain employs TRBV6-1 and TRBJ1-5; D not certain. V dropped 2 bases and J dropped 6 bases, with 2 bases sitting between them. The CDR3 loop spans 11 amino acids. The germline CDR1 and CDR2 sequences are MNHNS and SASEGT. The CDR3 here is CASSETQPQHF. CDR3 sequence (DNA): TGTGCCAGCAGTGAAACTCAGCCCCAGCATTTT.

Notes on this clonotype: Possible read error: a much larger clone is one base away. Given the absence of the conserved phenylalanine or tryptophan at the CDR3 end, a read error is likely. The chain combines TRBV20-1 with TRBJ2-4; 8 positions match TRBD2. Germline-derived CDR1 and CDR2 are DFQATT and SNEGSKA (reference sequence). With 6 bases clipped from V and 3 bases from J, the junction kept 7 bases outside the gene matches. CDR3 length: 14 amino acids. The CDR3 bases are TGCAGTGCCTTTAGCGGGATGGGCAAAAACATTCAGTACCTC. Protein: CSAFSGMGKNIQYL.

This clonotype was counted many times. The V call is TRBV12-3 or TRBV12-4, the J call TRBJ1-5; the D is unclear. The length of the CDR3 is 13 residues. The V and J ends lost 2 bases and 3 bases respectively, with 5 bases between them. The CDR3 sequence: CASSLQDNQPQHF. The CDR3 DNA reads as TGTGCCAGCAGTTTACAGGACAATCAGCCCCAGCATTTT.

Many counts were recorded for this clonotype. CDR3 protein: CASSLRRAGSDTQYF. CDR3 sequence (DNA): TGTGCCAGCAGCTTACGGAGGGCCGGGTCAGATACGCAGTATTTT. The chain combines TRBV7-2 with TRBJ2-3, with a possible D match to TRBD2 (6 bases). From germline, CDR1 is SGHTA and CDR2 FQGNSA. This CDR3 is 15 amino acids long. V was cut by 2 bases and J by 4 bases, with 13 bases left in between. Together with reference TRBV7-2 and TRBJ2-3, the CDR3 gives the full variable domain: GAGVSQSPSNKVTEKGKDVELRCDPISGHTALYWYRQSLGQGLEFLIYFQGNSAPDKSGLPSDRFSAERTGGSVSTLTIQRTQQEDSAVYLCASSLRRAGSDTQYFGPGTRLTVL.

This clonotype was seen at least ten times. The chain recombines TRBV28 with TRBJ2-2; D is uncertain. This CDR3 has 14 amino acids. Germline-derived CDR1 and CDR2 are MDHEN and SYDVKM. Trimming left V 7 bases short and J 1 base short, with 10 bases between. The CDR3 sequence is CASTNRGNTGELFF. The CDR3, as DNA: TGTGCCAGCACCAATCGCGGGAACACCGGGGAGCTGTTTTTT.

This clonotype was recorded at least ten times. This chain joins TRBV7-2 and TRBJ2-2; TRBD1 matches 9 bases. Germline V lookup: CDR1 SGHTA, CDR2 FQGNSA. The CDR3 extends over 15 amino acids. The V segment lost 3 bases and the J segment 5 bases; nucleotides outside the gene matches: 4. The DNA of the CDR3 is TGTGCCAGCAGCTTCGACAGGGGGGATACCGGGGAGCTGTTTTTT. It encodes CASSFDRGDTGELFF.

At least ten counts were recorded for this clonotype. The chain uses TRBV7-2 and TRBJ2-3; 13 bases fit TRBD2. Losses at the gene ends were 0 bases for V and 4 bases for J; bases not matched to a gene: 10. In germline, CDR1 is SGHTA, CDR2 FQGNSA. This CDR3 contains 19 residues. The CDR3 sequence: CASSLAAVLAGGPPDTQYF. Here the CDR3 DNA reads TGTGCCAGCAGCTTAGCTGCCGTACTAGCGGGAGGGCCCCCAGATACGCAGTATTTT.

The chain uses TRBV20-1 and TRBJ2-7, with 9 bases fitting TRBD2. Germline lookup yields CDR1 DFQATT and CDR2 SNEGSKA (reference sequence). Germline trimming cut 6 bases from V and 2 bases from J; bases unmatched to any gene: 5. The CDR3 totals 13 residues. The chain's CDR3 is CSAWTSETYEQYF. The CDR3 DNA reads TGCAGTGCCTGGACTAGCGAAACCTACGAGCAGTACTTC.

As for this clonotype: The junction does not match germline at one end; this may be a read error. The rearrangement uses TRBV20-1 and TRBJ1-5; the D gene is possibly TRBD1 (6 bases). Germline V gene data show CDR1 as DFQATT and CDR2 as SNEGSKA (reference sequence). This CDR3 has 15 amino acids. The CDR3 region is CSASRREQGNHPQHF. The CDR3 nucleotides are TGCAGTGCTAGTCGCAGGGAGCAGGGGAATCATCCCCAGCATTTT.

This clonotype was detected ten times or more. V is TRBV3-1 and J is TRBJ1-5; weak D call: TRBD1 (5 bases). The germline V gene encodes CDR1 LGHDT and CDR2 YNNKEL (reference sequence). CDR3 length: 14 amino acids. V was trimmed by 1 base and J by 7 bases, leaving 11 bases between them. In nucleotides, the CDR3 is TGTGCCAGCAGCCAAGCTGGGGGTGGACAGCCCCAGCATTTT. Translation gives CASSQAGGGQPQHF.

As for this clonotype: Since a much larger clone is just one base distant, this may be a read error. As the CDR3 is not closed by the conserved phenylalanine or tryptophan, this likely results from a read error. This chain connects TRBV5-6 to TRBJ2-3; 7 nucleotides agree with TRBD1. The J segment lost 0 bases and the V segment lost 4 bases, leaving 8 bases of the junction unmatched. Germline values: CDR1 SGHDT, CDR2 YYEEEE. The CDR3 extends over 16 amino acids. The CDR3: CASSPAGGSSTDTQYL. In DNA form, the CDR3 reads TGTGCCAGCAGCCCGGCAGGGGGTTCCAGCACAGATACGCAGTATCTT.

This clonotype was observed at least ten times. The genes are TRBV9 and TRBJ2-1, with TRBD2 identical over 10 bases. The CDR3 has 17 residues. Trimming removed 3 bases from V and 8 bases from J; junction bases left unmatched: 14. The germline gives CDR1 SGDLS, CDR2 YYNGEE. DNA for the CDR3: TGTGCCAGCAGCGGTAGACCCTCCAGCGGGAGGGCCTATGAGCAGTTCTTC. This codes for CASSGRPSSGRAYEQFF. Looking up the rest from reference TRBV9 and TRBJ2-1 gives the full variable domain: DSGVTQTPKHLITATGQRVTLRCSPRSGDLSVYWYQQSLDQGLQFLIQYYNGEERAKGNILERFSAQQFPDLHSELNLSSLELGDSALYFCASSGRPSSGRAYEQFFGPGTRLTVL.

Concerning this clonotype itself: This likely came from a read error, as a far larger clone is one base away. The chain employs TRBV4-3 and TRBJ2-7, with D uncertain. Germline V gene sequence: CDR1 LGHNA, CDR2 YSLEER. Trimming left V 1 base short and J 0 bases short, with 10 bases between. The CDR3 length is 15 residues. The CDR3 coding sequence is TGCGCCAGCAGCCAAGTTTTTAACGACTCCTACGAGCAGTACTTC. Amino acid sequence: CASSQVFNDSYEQYF.

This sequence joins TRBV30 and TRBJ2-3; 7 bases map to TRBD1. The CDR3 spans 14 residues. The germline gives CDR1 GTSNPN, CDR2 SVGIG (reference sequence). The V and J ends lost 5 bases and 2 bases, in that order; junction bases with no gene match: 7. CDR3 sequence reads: CAWGQVGPTDTQYF. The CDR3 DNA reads TGTGCCTGGGGACAGGTGGGACCCACAGATACGCAGTATTTT. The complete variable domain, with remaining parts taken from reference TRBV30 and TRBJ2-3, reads SQTIHQWPATLVQPVGSPLSLECTVEGTSNPNLYWYRQAAGRGLQLLFYSVGIGQISSEVPQNLSASRPQDRQFILSSKKLLLSDSGFYLCAWGQVGPTDTQYFGPGTRLTVL.

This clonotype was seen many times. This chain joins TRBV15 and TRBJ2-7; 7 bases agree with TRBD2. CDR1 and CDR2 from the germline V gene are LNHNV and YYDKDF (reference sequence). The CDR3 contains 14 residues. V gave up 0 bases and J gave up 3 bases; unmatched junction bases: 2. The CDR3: CATSRDRDYYEQYF. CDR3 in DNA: TGTGCCACCAGCAGAGACCGGGACTACTACGAGCAGTACTTC. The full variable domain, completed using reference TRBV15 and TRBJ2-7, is DAMVIQNPRYQVTQFGKPVTLSCSQTLNHNVMYWYQQKSSQAPKLLFHYYDKDFNNEADTPDNFQSRRPNTSFCFLDIRSPGLGDTAMYLCATSRDRDYYEQYFGPGTRLTVT.

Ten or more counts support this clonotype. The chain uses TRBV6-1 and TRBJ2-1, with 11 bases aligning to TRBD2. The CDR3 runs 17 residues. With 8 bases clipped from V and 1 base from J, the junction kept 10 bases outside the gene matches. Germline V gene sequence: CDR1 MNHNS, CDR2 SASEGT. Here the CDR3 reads CASGGSGRVRSYNEQFF. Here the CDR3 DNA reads TGTGCCAGCGGGGGTAGCGGGAGGGTCCGGTCCTACAATGAGCAGTTCTTC.

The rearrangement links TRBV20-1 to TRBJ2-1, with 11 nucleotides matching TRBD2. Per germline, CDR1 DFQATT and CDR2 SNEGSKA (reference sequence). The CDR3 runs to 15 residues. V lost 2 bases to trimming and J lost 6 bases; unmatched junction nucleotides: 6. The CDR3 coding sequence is TGCAGTGCTAGAATGACTAGCGGGATCGTCAATGAGCAGTTCTTC. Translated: CSARMTSGIVNEQFF.

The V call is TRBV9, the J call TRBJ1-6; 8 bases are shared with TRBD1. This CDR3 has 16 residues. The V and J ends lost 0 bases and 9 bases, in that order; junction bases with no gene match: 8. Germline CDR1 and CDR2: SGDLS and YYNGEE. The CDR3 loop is CASSVGETGEFSPLHF. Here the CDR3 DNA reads TGTGCCAGCAGCGTAGGAGAGACAGGGGAGTTTTCACCCCTCCACTTT.

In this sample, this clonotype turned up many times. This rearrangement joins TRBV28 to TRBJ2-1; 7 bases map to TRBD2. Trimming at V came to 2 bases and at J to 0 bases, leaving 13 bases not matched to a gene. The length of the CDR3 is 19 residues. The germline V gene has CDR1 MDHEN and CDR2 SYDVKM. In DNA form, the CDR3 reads TGTGCCAGCAGTTTACTAGCGGTACAGTCCCTGAGCTCCTACAATGAGCAGTTCTTC. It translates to CASSLLAVQSLSSYNEQFF.

The CDR3 spells CASSSDRGTTDTQYF. CDR3 bases: TGTGCCAGCAGCTCGGACAGGGGGACCACAGATACGCAGTATTTT. This chain uses TRBV5-8 with TRBJ2-3; 10 bases fit TRBD1. Germline V gives CDR1 SGHTS, CDR2 YDEGEE. The CDR3 is made up of 15 amino acids. Trimming took 3 bases from V and 2 from J; bases not matched to a gene: 3.

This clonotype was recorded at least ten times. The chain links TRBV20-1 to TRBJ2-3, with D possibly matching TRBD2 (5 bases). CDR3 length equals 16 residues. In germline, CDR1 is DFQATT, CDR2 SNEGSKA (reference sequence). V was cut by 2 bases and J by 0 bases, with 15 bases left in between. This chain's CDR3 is CSARSLAETSTDTQYF. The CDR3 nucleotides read TGCAGTGCTAGAAGCCTAGCAGAAACTAGCACAGATACGCAGTATTTT.

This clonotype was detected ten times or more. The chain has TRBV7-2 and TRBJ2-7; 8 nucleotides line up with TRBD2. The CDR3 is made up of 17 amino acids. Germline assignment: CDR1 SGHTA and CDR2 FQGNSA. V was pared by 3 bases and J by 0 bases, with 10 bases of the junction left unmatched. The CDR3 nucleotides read TGTGCCAGCAGCTTTGTAGTAAGCGGGGGCAGCTCCTACGAGCAGTACTTC. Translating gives CASSFVVSGGSSYEQYF.

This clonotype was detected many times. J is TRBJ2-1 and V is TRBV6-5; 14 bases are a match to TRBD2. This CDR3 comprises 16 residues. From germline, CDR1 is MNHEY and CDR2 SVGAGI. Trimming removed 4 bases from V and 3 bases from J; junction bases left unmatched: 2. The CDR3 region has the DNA TGTGCCAGCAGTTCGGGACTAGCGGGAGACTACAATGAGCAGTTCTTC. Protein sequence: CASSSGLAGDYNEQFF.

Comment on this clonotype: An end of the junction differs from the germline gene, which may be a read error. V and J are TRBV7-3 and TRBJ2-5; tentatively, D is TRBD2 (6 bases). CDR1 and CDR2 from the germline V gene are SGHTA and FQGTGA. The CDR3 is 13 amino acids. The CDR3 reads CTSSPGVQETQYF. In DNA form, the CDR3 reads TGTACCAGCAGTCCGGGAGTCCAAGAGACCCAGTACTTC.

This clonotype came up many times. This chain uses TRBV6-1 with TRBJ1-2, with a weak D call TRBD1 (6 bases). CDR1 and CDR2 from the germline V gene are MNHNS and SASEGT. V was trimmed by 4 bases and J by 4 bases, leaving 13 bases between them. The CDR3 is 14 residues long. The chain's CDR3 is CASSGGPGGYGYTF. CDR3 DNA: TGTGCCAGCAGTGGGGGGCCCGGTGGCTATGGCTACACCTTC.